The 10 T cell receptor beta chains in this list originate from one sample, sequenced in a study of T cells after yellow fever vaccination. TCRdb reprocessed the 5' RACE reads via MiXCR and lists one record per CDR3 protein. The sample lists 620,000 or so distinct CDR3 sequences, 9% to 15% seen once, with more than 12% in the top ten. The specimen comprised PBMCs, sampled on the day of the yellow fever booster vaccination. Every receptor here comes from a man aged 25 to 45 who received the YFV17D yellow fever vaccine.

This clonotype was seen ten or more times. This sequence joins TRBV24-1 and TRBJ2-2, with D possibly called TRBD1 or TRBD2 (5 bases each). This CDR3 contains 15 residues. Germline values: CDR1 KGHDR, CDR2 SFDVKD. V was trimmed by 9 bases and J by 0 bases, leaving 13 bases between them. In nucleotides, the CDR3 is TGTGCCACCGCCCGGGACGGAACGAACACCGGGGAGCTGTTTTTT. The encoded protein is CATARDGTNTGELFF.

This chain joins TRBV7-9 and TRBJ2-1, with 8 positions matching TRBD2. There are 16 residues in the CDR3. Germline loops: CDR1 SEHNR, CDR2 FQNEAQ (reference sequence). J gave up 2 bases and V 6 bases, and 9 bases lay outside the gene matches. The CDR3 here is CASSTPPGLAYNEQFF. CDR3 nucleotides: TGTGCCAGCAGTACCCCCCCGGGACTAGCCTACAATGAGCAGTTCTTC.

The V and J genes are TRBV21-1 and TRBJ2-2. TRBV21-1 is labeled a pseudogene. The CDR3 spans 16 residues. CDR3 loop: CASSKVAGEATGELFF. CDR3 DNA: TGTGCCAGCAGCAAAGTCGCCGGAGAGGCCACCGGGGAGCTGTTTTTT.

CDR3 DNA: TGTGCCAGCAGCATACGACAGGGTGGCGAAAAACTGTTTTTT. It codes for CASSIRQGGEKLFF. The rearrangement uses TRBV12-3 or TRBV12-4 and TRBJ1-4; 7 nucleotides align to TRBD1. The CDR3 consists of 14 residues. With 6 bases clipped from V and 8 bases from J, the junction kept 9 bases outside the gene matches.

This clonotype has just a few counts. The V and J genes are TRBV7-8 and TRBJ2-2, with TRBD1 matching over 7 bases. J gave up 3 bases and V 3 bases, and 16 bases lay outside the gene matches. The V gene's germline CDR1 is SGHVS and CDR2 FQNEAQ. CDR3 size: 19 residues. CDR3 loop: CASSFSSMITGTDTGELFF. CDR3 coding DNA: TGTGCCAGCAGCTTCTCCTCGATGATTACCGGGACAGACACCGGGGAGCTGTTTTTT.

V and J are TRBV3-1 and TRBJ2-1; 11 bases fit TRBD2. The length of the CDR3 is 16 residues. In germline, CDR1 is LGHDT, CDR2 YNNKEL (reference sequence). Trimming cost V 5 bases and J 8 bases; bases outside gene matches: 11. CDR3 coding DNA: TGTGCCAGCAGCTTCGGTAGCGGGAGGGCCGGCGATGAGCAGTTCTTC. It codes for CASSFGSGRAGDEQFF.

This clonotype has a handful of counts. V gene TRBV28 combines with J gene TRBJ2-5; 10 nucleotides match TRBD1. The CDR3 loop spans 15 amino acids. Germline CDR1 and CDR2: MDHEN and SYDVKM. Trimming took 4 bases from V and 5 from J; bases not matched to a gene: 7. The CDR3 spells CASSSTGGALETQYF. CDR3 nucleotide sequence: TGTGCCAGCAGTTCGACAGGGGGCGCGCTGGAGACCCAGTACTTC.

The genes are TRBV15 and TRBJ2-7; possible D gene TRBD2, 6 bases. The CDR3 has 16 amino acids. Germline loops: CDR1 LNHNV, CDR2 YYDKDF (reference sequence). V gave up 0 bases and J gave up 7 bases, with 19 bases separating them. The CDR3 nucleotides read TGTGCCACCAGCAGAGAGTTTGCTGGCGGGAATCATGAGCAGTACTTC. It codes for CATSREFAGGNHEQYF.

The V and J genes are TRBV19 and TRBJ1-1; 7 bases are shared with TRBD1. Trimming at V came to 5 bases and at J to 7 bases, leaving 10 bases not matched to a gene. Germline assignment: CDR1 LNHDA and CDR2 SQIVND (reference sequence). The CDR3 sequence is 14 residues long. CDR3 protein: CASSVIGTDSEAFF. The CDR3 nucleotides are TGTGCCAGTAGTGTAATAGGGACAGATAGTGAAGCTTTCTTT. The whole variable domain, remainder taken from reference TRBV19 and TRBJ1-1, is DGGITQSPKYLFRKEGQNVTLSCEQNLNHDAMYWYRQDPGQGLRLIYYSQIVNDFQKGDIAEGYSVSREKKESFPLTVTSAQKNPTAFYLCASSVIGTDSEAFFGQGTRLTVV.

This clonotype was counted at least ten times. Here the CDR3 reads CASSPGLVWTGELFF. In DNA form, the CDR3 reads TGCGCCAGCAGCCCCGGCCTAGTTTGGACCGGGGAGCTGTTTTTT. The chain uses TRBV4-3 and TRBJ2-2; no definite D call. In germline, CDR1 is LGHNA, CDR2 YSLEER. This CDR3 comprises 15 residues. V lost 4 bases and J 5 bases, leaving 14 bases between the germline ends.